The 24 T cell receptor beta chains listed next were all sequenced from one sample in a study of control samples from healthy donors and cancer patients. TCRdb's table, derived via immunoSEQ multiplex PCR, lists solely in-frame clones and lacks some. The sample records around 120,000 clones, roughly nine tenths being singletons. The sequencing sample was made of PBMCs. These receptors came from a woman in her 50s with colorectal cancer.

This clone was observed once. The J gene is TRBJ1-2, the V gene TRBV5-1; TRBD1 might be the D (5 bases). There are 12 residues in the CDR3. The V gene lost 1 base and the J gene lost 6 bases, with 7 bases spanning the gap. Germline V CDR1 and CDR2: SGHRS, YFSETQ. In nucleotides, the CDR3 is TGCGCCAGCAGCTTGTGGGGGGATGGCTACACCTTC. Translated: CASSLWGDGYTF.

The chain carries TRBV6-1 and TRBJ1-1; D might be TRBD1 (5 bases). V was shortened by 1 base and J by 2 bases, with 8 bases between the two germline ends. The germline V gene has CDR1 MNHNS and CDR2 SASEGT. The CDR3 is made up of 14 amino acids. The DNA for the CDR3 is TGTGCCAGCAGTGAAGGGGGCAGTAACACTGAAGCTTTCTTT. This gives the protein CASSEGGSNTEAFF.

The V gene is TRBV7-2, the J gene TRBJ2-6; D uncertain. Germline V gene lookup returns CDR1 SGHTA and CDR2 FQGNSA. The V end lost 3 bases, the J end lost 3 bases, and 9 bases lay between the germline ends. This CDR3 comprises 15 residues. For the CDR3, the DNA is TGTGCCAGCAGCTTTTCGGCGAGTGGGGCCAACGTCCTGACTTTC. This encodes CASSFSASGANVLTF.

This sequence joins TRBV5-6 and TRBJ1-1, with D uncertain. Deletions cut 1 base from V and 3 bases from J, with 16 bases between. Germline V CDR1 and CDR2: SGHDT, YYEEEE. The length of the CDR3 is 16 residues. The CDR3 nucleotides are TGTGCCAGCAGCTTGAATTCGAATCGGGCCCACACTGAAGCTTTCTTT. Translation gives CASSLNSNRAHTEAFF.

The rearrangement uses TRBV5-1 and TRBJ1-2, with D uncertain. This CDR3 contains 14 residues. Germline loops: CDR1 SGHRS, CDR2 YFSETQ. Trimming took 3 bases from V and 2 from J, leaving 11 bases between them. The CDR3 DNA reads as TGCGCCAGCAGCTCGGACGGGTGGAACTATGGCTACACCTTC. Translating gives CASSSDGWNYGYTF.

V usage is TRBV27 and J usage is TRBJ2-1; unclear D gene. The CDR3 covers 13 residues. Germline loops: CDR1 MNHEY, CDR2 SMNVEV (reference sequence). Trimming removed 6 bases at V and 8 bases at J, with 14 bases between. CDR3 protein: CASRPGRPDEQFF. In DNA form, the CDR3 reads TGTGCCAGCAGACCGGGCCGGCCCGATGAGCAGTTCTTC.

The chain carries TRBV9 and TRBJ2-1, with 12 bases fitting TRBD2. The junction had 5 bases not matched to a gene; V was cut back by 0 bases and J by 7 bases. Germline CDR1 and CDR2: SGDLS and YYNGEE. The CDR3 contains 16 residues. The CDR3 nucleotides read TGTGCCAGCAGCGTAGTGGGCCTAGCGGGGGGGAATGAGCAGTTCTTC. Its translation is CASSVVGLAGGNEQFF.

The chain employs TRBV13 and TRBJ2-7; D is uncertain. CDR3 length equals 14 residues. Trimming pared 5 bases from V and 6 bases from J, leaving 17 bases between. Germline V gene sequence: CDR1 PRHDT, CDR2 FYEKMQ (reference sequence). DNA of the CDR3: TGTGCCAGCAGCCCGGCGGCCCCTGTGGCCGAGCAGTACTTC. It is translated as CASSPAAPVAEQYF.

The chain has TRBV3-1 (or the pseudogene TRBV3-2) and TRBJ1-3; D gene uncertain. Trimming pared 5 bases from V and 3 bases from J, leaving 8 bases between. The CDR3 totals 13 residues. The V gene's germline CDR1 is LGHDT and CDR2 YNNKEL (reference sequence). The CDR3 protein is CASSEGRGNTIYF. For the CDR3, the DNA is TGTGCCAGCAGCGAGGGTCGTGGAAACACCATATATTTT.

This chain links TRBV6-5 with TRBJ2-7; D is possibly TRBD1 (6 bases). Germline CDR1 reads MNHEY; CDR2 reads SVGAGI. The CDR3 is 13 amino acids. The V end was cut by 8 bases, the J end by 2 bases, with 13 bases between. CDR3 sequence: CASRSRDTYEQYF. CDR3 coding DNA: TGTGCCAGCCGTAGCAGGGACACCTACGAGCAGTACTTC.

The chain recombines TRBV9 with TRBJ2-2; 13 positions agree with TRBD2. Germline V gives CDR1 SGDLS, CDR2 YYNGEE. Trimming at V came to 4 bases and at J to 5 bases, leaving 5 bases not matched to a gene. CDR3 length equals 16 residues. CDR3 amino acids: CASSPGTSGKTGELFF. The CDR3 DNA follows: TGTGCCAGCAGCCCCGGGACTAGCGGGAAGACCGGGGAGCTGTTTTTT.

The chain combines TRBV6-2 or TRBV6-3 with TRBJ1-1, with 7 bases lining up with TRBD1. Germline loops: CDR1 MNHEY, CDR2 SVGEGT. The CDR3 is made up of 14 amino acids. Germline trimming cut 5 bases from V and 4 bases from J; bases unmatched to any gene: 7. CDR3 DNA sequence: TGTGCCAGCAGTGTAGGGGGCTCGGGCACTGAAGCTTTCTTT. Translating gives CASSVGGSGTEAFF.

The chain combines TRBV5-6 with TRBJ1-2; TRBD1 aligns across 7 bases. V lost 4 bases to trimming and J lost 5 bases; unmatched junction nucleotides: 11. This CDR3 is 15 amino acids long. Per the germline V gene, CDR1 is SGHDT and CDR2 is YYEEEE. The CDR3 region is CASSLGTENPYGYTF. The CDR3 DNA is TGTGCCAGCAGCCTTGGGACAGAAAATCCTTATGGCTACACCTTC. Full variable domain (missing parts from reference TRBV5-6 and TRBJ1-2): DAGVTQSPTHLIKTRGQQVTLRCSPKSGHDTVSWYQQALGQGPQFIFQYYEEEERQRGNFPDRFSGHQFPNYSSELNVNALLLGDSALYLCASSLGTENPYGYTFGSGTRLTVV.

The sample holds one count of this clone. The rearrangement uses TRBV11-2 and TRBJ1-1; D not certain. The CDR3 consists of 18 residues. V was cut by 2 bases and J by 0 bases, with 19 bases left in between. CDR1 is SGHAT, CDR2 FQNNGV, per germline. CDR3 sequence (DNA): TGTGCCAGCAGCTTAATCCATGGGTCGGGCCCCATGAACACTGAAGCTTTCTTT. Encoded protein: CASSLIHGSGPMNTEAFF. Full variable domain (remainder filled in from reference TRBV11-2 and TRBJ1-1): EAGVAQSPRYKIIEKRQSVAFWCNPISGHATLYWYQQILGQGPKLLIQFQNNGVVDDSQLPKDRFSAERLKGVDSTLKIQPAKLEDSAVYLCASSLIHGSGPMNTEAFFGQGTRLTVV.

CDR3 region: CASSHPQDRASSPLHF. CDR3 nucleotide sequence: TGCGCCAGCAGTCATCCACAGGACAGGGCGTCTTCACCCCTCCACTTT. This chain links TRBV23-1 with TRBJ1-6; 8 bases agree with TRBD1. Being an ORF, TRBV23-1 has a function that is uncertain. The CDR3 contains 16 residues. Trimming removed 3 bases from V and 9 bases from J; junction bases left unmatched: 10.

J is TRBJ2-3 and V is TRBV5-5, with unresolved D. The V end was cut by 4 bases, the J end by 0 bases, with 6 bases between. The CDR3 has 13 residues. Germline V gene sequence: CDR1 SGHKS, CDR2 YYEKEE (reference sequence). DNA of the CDR3: TGTGCCAGCAGCCTGAGGAGCACAGATACGCAGTATTTT. Translating gives CASSLRSTDTQYF.

V and J are TRBV30 and TRBJ2-1, with TRBD1 as a possible D gene (6 bases). The CDR3 has 14 residues. Germline V lookup: CDR1 GTSNPN, CDR2 SVGIG (reference sequence). The V end lost 2 bases, the J end lost 6 bases, and 14 bases lay between the germline ends. In DNA, the CDR3 is TGTGCCTGGAGTCGGTACAGGGCCTCCAATGAGCAGTTCTTC. It specifies CAWSRYRASNEQFF.

The rearrangement uses TRBV7-9 and TRBJ1-1; 7 bases line up with TRBD1. The CDR3 covers 15 residues. Germline V CDR1 and CDR2: SEHNR, FQNEAQ (reference sequence). V was clipped by 7 bases and J by 4 bases; unmatched bases: 12. CDR3 DNA: TGTGCCAGCATGACGTCCTACAGGGGCGGCACTGAAGCTTTCTTT. Protein: CASMTSYRGGTEAFF.

This rearrangement joins TRBV27 to TRBJ1-5; D not certain. The CDR3 is 13 residues long. V dropped 4 bases and J dropped 9 bases, with 13 bases sitting between them. Germline CDR1 reads MNHEY; CDR2 reads SMNVEV (reference sequence). The CDR3: CASSWSGSRPQHF. For the CDR3, the DNA is TGTGCCAGCAGTTGGTCAGGTTCCAGGCCCCAGCATTTT.

This clone has just one count. The chain combines TRBV5-6 with TRBJ2-6; D may be TRBD1 (6 bases). The V and J ends lost 0 bases and 4 bases respectively, with 11 bases between them. The CDR3 totals 16 residues. Germline V lookup: CDR1 SGHDT, CDR2 YYEEEE. The CDR3 sequence: CASSLGPGAGANVLTF. The CDR3, as DNA: TGTGCCAGCAGCTTGGGCCCAGGGGCGGGGGCCAACGTCCTGACTTTC.

The rearrangement links TRBV2 to TRBJ2-3; TRBD2 matches 7 bases. The CDR3 contains 15 residues. Germline values: CDR1 SNHLY, CDR2 FYNNEI. V lost 6 bases and J lost 5; bases outside the gene matches: 11. CDR3 nucleotides: TGTGCCAGCAGCCACACCGGGGGGTGGGTAGATACGCAGTATTTT. It is translated as CASSHTGGWVDTQYF.

The V call is TRBV18, the J call TRBJ2-1; either TRBD1 or TRBD2 may fit D (5 bases each). From germline, CDR1 is KGHSH and CDR2 LQKENI. The CDR3 sequence is 13 residues long. The V gene lost 3 bases and the J gene lost 6 bases, with 9 bases spanning the gap. The CDR3 sequence: CASSPGRSNEQFF. CDR3 coding DNA: TGTGCCAGCTCACCGGGACGGAGCAATGAGCAGTTCTTC.

This rearrangement joins TRBV5-4 to TRBJ2-3, with D tentatively TRBD1 or TRBD2 (6 bases each). V was trimmed by 4 bases and J by 1 base, leaving 10 bases between them. This CDR3 spans 14 amino acids. Germline lookup yields CDR1 SGHNT and CDR2 YYREEE (reference sequence). The CDR3 DNA reads as TGTGCCAGCAGCAGGGGGGATGGCACAGATACGCAGTATTTT. It yields the protein CASSRGDGTDTQYF.

This sequence joins TRBV24-1 and TRBJ1-1; D call uncertain. Germline assignment: CDR1 KGHDR and CDR2 SFDVKD. This CDR3 is 13 amino acids long. Between the trimmed V and J ends, which lost 6 bases and 1 base, there was a span of 8 bases. This CDR3 is CATSQGRNTEAFF. The CDR3 bases are TGTGCCACCAGTCAAGGGAGGAACACTGAAGCTTTCTTT.